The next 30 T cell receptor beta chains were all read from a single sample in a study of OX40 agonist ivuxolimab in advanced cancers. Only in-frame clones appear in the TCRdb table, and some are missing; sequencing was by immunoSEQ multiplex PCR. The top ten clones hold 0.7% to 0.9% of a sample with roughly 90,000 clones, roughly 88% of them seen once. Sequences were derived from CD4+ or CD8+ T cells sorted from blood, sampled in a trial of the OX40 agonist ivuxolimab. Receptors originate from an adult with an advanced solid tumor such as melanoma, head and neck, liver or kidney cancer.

CDR3 in amino acids: CASSLAGGFSAETQYF. The CDR3 DNA reads TGTGCCAGCAGTCTAGCGGGGGGTTTTTCTGCAGAGACCCAGTACTTC. The chain links TRBV27 to TRBJ2-5; 11 bases agree with TRBD2. The germline gives CDR1 MNHEY, CDR2 SMNVEV (reference sequence). This CDR3 spans 16 amino acids. Germline trimming cut 5 bases from V and 4 bases from J; bases unmatched to any gene: 9.

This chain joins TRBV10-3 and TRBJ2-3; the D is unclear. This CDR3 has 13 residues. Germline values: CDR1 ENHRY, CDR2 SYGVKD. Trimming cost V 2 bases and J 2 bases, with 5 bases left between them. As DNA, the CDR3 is TGTGCCATCAGTGAGGTTTCCACAGATACGCAGTATTTT. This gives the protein CAISEVSTDTQYF.

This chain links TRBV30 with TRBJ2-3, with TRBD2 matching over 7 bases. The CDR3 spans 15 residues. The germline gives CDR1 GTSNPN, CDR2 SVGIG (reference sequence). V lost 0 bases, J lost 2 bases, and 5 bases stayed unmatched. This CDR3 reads CAWSVRREYTDTQYF. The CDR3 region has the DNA TGTGCCTGGAGTGTACGGCGGGAGTACACAGATACGCAGTATTTT.

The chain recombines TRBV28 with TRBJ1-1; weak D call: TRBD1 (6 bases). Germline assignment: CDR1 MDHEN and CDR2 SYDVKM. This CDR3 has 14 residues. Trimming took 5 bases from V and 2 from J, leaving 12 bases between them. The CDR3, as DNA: TGTGCCAGCAGTCTCTGGACAGCCAACACTGAAGCTTTCTTT. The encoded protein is CASSLWTANTEAFF.

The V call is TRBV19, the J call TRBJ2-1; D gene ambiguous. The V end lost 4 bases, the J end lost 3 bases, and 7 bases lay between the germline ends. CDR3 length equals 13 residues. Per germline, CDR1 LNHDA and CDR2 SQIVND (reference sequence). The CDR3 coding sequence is TGTGCCAGTAGTACCTACTACTACAATGAGCAGTTCTTC. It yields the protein CASSTYYYNEQFF.

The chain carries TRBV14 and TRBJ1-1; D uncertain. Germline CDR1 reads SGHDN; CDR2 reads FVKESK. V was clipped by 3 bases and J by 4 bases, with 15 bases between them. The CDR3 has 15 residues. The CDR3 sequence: CASSHFFSEGTEAFF. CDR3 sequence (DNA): TGTGCCAGCAGCCATTTTTTCTCTGAGGGCACTGAAGCTTTCTTT.

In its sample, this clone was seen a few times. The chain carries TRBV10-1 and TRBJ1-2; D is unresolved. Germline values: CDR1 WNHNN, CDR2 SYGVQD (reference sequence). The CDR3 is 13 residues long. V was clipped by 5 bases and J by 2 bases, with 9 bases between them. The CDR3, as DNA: TGCGCCAGCAGTCCCACTCAAAACTATGGCTACACCTTC. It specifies CASSPTQNYGYTF.

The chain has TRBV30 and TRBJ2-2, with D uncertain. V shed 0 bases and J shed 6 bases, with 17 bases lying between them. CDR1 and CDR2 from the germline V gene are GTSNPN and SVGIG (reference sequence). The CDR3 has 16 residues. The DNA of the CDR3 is TGTGCCTGGAGTGTATTGAACTCCCGGTCTTCCGGGGAGCTGTTTTTT. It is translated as CAWSVLNSRSSGELFF. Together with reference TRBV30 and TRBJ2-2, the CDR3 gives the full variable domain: SQTIHQWPATLVQPVGSPLSLECTVEGTSNPNLYWYRQAAGRGLQLLFYSVGIGQISSEVPQNLSASRPQDRQFILSSKKLLLSDSGFYLCAWSVLNSRSSGELFFGEGSRLTVL.

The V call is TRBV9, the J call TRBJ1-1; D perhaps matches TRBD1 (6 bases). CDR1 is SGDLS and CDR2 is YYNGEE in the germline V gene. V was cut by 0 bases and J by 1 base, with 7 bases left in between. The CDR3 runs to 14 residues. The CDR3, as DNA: TGTGCCAGCAGCGTAGTGACAGGGAACACTGAAGCTTTCTTT. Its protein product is CASSVVTGNTEAFF.

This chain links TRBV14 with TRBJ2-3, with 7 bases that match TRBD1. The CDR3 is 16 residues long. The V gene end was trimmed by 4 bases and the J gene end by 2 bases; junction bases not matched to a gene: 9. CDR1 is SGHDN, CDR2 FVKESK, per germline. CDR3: CASSPLRGGPTDTQYF. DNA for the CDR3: TGTGCCAGCAGCCCTCTCCGAGGGGGCCCCACAGATACGCAGTATTTT.

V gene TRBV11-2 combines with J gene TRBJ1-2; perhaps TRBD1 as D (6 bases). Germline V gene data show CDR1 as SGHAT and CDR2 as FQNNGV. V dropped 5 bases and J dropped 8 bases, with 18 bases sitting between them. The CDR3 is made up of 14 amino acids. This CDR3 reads CASSAQGIGGGYTF. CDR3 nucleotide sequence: TGTGCCAGCAGCGCCCAGGGGATTGGGGGCGGCTACACCTTC. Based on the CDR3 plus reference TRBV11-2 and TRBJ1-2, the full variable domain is EAGVAQSPRYKIIEKRQSVAFWCNPISGHATLYWYQQILGQGPKLLIQFQNNGVVDDSQLPKDRFSAERLKGVDSTLKIQPAKLEDSAVYLCASSAQGIGGGYTFGSGTRLTVV.

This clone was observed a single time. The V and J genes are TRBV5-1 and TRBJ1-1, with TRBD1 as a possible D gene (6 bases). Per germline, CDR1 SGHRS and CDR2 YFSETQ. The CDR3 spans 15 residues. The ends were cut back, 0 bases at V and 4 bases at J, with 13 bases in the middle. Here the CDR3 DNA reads TGCGCCAGCAGCTTGGTGGGGGGCCGGGGCACTGAAGCTTTCTTT. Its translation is CASSLVGGRGTEAFF.

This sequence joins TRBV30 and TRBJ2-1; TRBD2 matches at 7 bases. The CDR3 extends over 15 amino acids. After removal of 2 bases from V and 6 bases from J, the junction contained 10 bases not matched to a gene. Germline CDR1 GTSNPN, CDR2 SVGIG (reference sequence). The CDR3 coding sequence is TGTGCCTGGAGTAGTGGGGGAGGGCTGCGCAATGAGCAGTTCTTC. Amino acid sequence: CAWSSGGGLRNEQFF.

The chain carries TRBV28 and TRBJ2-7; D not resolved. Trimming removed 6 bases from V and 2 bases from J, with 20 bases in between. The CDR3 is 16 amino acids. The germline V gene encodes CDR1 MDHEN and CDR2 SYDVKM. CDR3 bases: TGTGCCAGCAGCCGGAATGATCGGCTTTTTCCCTACGAGCAGTACTTC. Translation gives CASSRNDRLFPYEQYF.

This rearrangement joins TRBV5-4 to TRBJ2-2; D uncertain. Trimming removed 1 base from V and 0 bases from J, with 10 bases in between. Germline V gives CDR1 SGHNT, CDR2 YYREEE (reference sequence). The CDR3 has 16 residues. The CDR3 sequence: CASSLPPSANTGELFF. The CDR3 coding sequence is TGTGCCAGCAGCTTGCCCCCTTCTGCGAACACCGGGGAGCTGTTTTTT.

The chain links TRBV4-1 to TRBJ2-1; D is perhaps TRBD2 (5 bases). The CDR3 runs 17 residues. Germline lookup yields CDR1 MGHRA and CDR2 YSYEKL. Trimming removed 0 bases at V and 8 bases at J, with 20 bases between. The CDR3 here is CASSQERKLGIKDEQFF. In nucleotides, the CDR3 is TGCGCCAGCAGCCAAGAAAGGAAACTAGGAATTAAAGATGAGCAGTTCTTC.

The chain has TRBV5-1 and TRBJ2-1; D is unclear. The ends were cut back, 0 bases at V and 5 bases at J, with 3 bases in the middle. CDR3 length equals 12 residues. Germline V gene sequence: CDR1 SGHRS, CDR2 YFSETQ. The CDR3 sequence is CASSLEHNEQFF. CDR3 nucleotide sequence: TGCGCCAGCAGCTTGGAGCACAATGAGCAGTTCTTC.

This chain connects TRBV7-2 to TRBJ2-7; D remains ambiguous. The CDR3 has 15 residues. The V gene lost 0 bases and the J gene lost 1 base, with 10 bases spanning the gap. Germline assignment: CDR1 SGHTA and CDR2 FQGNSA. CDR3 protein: CASSLAGSQSYEQYF. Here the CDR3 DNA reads TGTGCCAGCAGCTTAGCGGGCAGCCAGTCCTACGAGCAGTACTTC. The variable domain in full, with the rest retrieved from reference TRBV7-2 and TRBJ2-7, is GAGVSQSPSNKVTEKGKDVELRCDPISGHTALYWYRQSLGQGLEFLIYFQGNSAPDKSGLPSDRFSAERTGGSVSTLTIQRTQQEDSAVYLCASSLAGSQSYEQYFGPGTRLTVT.

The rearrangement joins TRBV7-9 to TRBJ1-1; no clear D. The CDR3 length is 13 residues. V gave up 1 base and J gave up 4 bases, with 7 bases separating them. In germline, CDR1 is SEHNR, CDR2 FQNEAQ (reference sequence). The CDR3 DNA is TGTGCCAGCAGCTTAGATCCGGGCACTGAAGCTTTCTTT. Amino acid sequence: CASSLDPGTEAFF.

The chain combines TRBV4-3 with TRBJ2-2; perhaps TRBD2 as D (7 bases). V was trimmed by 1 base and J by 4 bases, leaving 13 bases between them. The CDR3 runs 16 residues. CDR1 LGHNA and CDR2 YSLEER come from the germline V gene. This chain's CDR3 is CASSQGGRGATGELFF. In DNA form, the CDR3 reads TGCGCCAGCAGCCAAGGCGGACGGGGGGCCACCGGGGAGCTGTTTTTT.

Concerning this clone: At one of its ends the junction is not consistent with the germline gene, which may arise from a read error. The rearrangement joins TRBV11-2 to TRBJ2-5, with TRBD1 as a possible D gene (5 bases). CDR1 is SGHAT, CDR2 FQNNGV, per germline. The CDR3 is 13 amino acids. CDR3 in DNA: TGTGCCAGCAGTTTAGGGGTAAAAGAGACCCAGTACTTC. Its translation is CASSLGVKETQYF.

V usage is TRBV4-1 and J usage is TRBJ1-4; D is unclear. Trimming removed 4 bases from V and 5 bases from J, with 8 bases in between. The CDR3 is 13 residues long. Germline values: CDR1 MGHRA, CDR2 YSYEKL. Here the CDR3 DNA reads TGCGCCAGCAGCCGAGTAGAGAATGAAAAACTGTTTTTT. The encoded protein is CASSRVENEKLFF.

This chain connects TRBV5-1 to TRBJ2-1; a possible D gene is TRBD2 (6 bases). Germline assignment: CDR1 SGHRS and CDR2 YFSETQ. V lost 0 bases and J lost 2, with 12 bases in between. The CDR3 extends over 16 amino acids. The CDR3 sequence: CASSLAGTLTYNEQFF. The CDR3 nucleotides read TGCGCCAGCAGCTTGGCAGGGACTCTAACCTACAATGAGCAGTTCTTC.

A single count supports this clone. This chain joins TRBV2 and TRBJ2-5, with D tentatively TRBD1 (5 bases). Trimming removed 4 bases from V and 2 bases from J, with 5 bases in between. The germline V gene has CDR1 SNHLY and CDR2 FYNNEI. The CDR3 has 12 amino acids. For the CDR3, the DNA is TGTGCCAGCAGTGCAGGGCAAGAGACCCAGTACTTC. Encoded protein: CASSAGQETQYF.

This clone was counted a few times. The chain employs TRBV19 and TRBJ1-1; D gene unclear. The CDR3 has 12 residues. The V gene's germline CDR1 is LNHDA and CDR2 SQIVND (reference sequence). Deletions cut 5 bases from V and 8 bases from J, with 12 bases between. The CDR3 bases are TGTGCCAGTAGTGAGACTCCTGGAGAAGCTTTCTTT. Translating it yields CASSETPGEAFF.

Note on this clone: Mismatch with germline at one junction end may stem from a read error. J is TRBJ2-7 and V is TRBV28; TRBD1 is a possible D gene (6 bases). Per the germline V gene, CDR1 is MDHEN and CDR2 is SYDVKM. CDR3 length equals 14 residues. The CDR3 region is CASSPAGEIYEQYF. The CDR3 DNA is TGTGCCAGCAGCCCTGCAGGGGAAATCTACGAGCAGTACTTT.

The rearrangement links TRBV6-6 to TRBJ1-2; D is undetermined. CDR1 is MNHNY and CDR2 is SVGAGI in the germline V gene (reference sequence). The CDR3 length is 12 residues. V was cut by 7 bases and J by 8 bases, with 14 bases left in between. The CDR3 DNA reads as TGTGCCAGCACCGAGACACCCAAGGGCTACACCTTC. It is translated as CASTETPKGYTF.

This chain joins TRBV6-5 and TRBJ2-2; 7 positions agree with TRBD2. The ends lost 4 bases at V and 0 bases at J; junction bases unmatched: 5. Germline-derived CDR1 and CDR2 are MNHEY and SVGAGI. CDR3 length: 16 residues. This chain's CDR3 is CASSLKAGSNTGELFF. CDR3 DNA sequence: TGTGCCAGCAGTTTGAAAGCGGGGTCGAACACCGGGGAGCTGTTTTTT.

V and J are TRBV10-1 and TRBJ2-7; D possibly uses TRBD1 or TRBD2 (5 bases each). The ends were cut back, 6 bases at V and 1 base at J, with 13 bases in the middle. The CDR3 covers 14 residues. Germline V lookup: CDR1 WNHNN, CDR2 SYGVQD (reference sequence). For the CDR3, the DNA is TGCGCCAGCAGCGGGACCCGAGGTTCCTACGAGCAGTACTTC. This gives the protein CASSGTRGSYEQYF.

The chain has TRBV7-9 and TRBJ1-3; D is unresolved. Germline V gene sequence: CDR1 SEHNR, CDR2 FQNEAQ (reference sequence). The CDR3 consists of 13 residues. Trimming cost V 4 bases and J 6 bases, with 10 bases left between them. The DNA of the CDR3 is TGTGCCAGCAGCTCCTTAGGTCAAAACACCATATATTTT. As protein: CASSSLGQNTIYF.